This T cell receptor beta chain was recovered during a study of T cell repertoires in ileal Crohn's disease. Turning to the study itself: Biopsies of the neoterminal ileum at postoperative colonoscopy form M6 samples.

Germline values: CDR1 SQVTM, CDR2 ANQGSEA. V gave up 6 bases and J gave up 7 bases, with 16 bases separating them. The CDR3 spans 13 residues. Around 0.45 micrograms of biopsy DNA per sample underwent TCRB immunosequencing. TCRdb keeps only in-frame clones here, not all; method: immunoSEQ multiplex PCR. This table has under 12,000 clones, 70% to 80% appearing once. This clone was seen more than once but under ten times. Its target is unknown. Stated time point: neoterminal ileum biopsy at postoperative endoscopy, about 6 months after surgery. Adults with ileal or ileocolonic Crohn's disease and an indication for resection were eligible. Study results and limitations: Mucosal expansions were suggested to be mainly CD8 T cells.

Sample: ileal tissue. The rearrangement uses TRBV29-1 and TRBJ2-1, with D maybe TRBD1 (5 bases). The clonotype comes from an adult with Crohn's disease. CDR3 DNA sequence: TGCAGCGTCCAGGTAGGGGCGAGGAATGAGCAGTTCTTC. It specifies CSVQVGARNEQFF.